The rows below give T cell receptor beta chains drawn from one sample of a study of shared clonotypes between healthy human individuals. Assay used: immunoSEQ multiplex PCR; TCRdb lists only in-frame clones, some missing. Here the sample spans about 2,200,000 clones, just over 90% being singletons. The sequenced sample was naive CD8+ T cells from PBMCs. The receptors originated from a man younger than 35 in good health. Some clones in this sample may be carry-over from other donors' samples. CDR3s include the opening cysteine and the closing phenylalanine or tryptophan. Fields, in order: J gene, V gene, clone size, CDR3 protein. Rows may omit the clone size; those that give it use once, few, many or a size class.

TRBJ2-7	TRBV10-2	.	CASSESHLYEQYF
TRBJ2-3	TRBV13	.	CASSLGDRAETDTQYF
TRBJ2-7	TRBV18	.	CASSPYRTETYGQYF
TRBJ2-7	TRBV2	.	CAGGEGTSKYEQYF
TRBJ1-1	TRBV27	.	CASLSDGWEAFF
TRBJ1-1	TRBV5-8	.	CASSSGLGNTEAFF
TRBJ2-2	TRBV4-2	few	CASSRTSGRDTGELFF
TRBJ2-1	TRBV7-8	.	CASCSGSCNEQFF
TRBJ2-1	TRBV18	.	CASSPPNLAGVMGNEQFF
TRBJ2-1	TRBV28	.	CASSPLAGDSYNEQFF
TRBJ2-7	TRBV7-9	.	CASSPRLAPTYEQYF
TRBJ2-2	TRBV5-1	.	CASSLPGRVGAGELFF
TRBJ2-7	TRBV5-1	.	CASTRGYEQYF
TRBJ1-2	TRBV5-8	.	CASSLRSGYGYTF
TRBJ1-1	TRBV14	few	CASSTHRGNTEAFF
TRBJ2-7	TRBV28	.	CASSLHRSGYEQYF
TRBJ2-7	TRBV7-9	.	CASSLQWGGEQYF
TRBJ2-3	TRBV6-1	.	CASSDVWFTDTQYF
TRBJ2-1	TRBV4-3	.	CASSQAGGAYYNEQFF
TRBJ2-7	TRBV11-2	once	CASSFLTGAYEQYF
TRBJ1-1	TRBV19	.	CASSIVRVMGPEAFF
TRBJ2-1	TRBV28	.	CASSLLGMGYNEQFF
TRBJ2-7	TRBV7-6	once	CASSPGTGNYEQYF
TRBJ2-2	TRBV7-9	.	CASSTSGGLYTGELFF
TRBJ1-2	TRBV28	.	CASSLSPLQGTYYGYTF
TRBJ2-3	TRBV27	.	CASSLLAGGGDTQYF
TRBJ2-2	TRBV14	.	CASSHLRGNTGELFF
TRBJ2-7	TRBV11-2	.	CASSPVGGRGTDEQYF
TRBJ2-7	TRBV25-1	.	CASSAGQGNEQYF
TRBJ1-5	TRBV28	.	CASRVGQERNQPQHF
TRBJ2-1	TRBV27	.	CASSLRVGTDNEQFF
TRBJ2-2	TRBV6-5	.	CASSYVQGNYGELFF
TRBJ2-7	TRBV27	.	CASSLRVTYEQYF